The TCR beta chain under discussion was sequenced for a study of shared clonotypes between healthy human individuals. The study's findings and limits: How much donors shared clonotypes was expected to be affected by sequencing depth. A few donors had 4% to 5% of their naive CD4 clonotypes in common.

CD45RO-negative CD8 cells positively selected for CCR7 made up the naive population, which excluded terminally differentiated effector memory CD45RA+ cells. A remark on this clone: The antigen is unknown.

DNA at about 190 ng, some 31,000 T cell genomes, went into sorted-subset replicate PCRs. Libraries were prepared by immunoSEQ multiplex PCR; TCRdb keeps only in-frame clonotypes and omits some of them. The sample carries approximately 2,000,000 clones, roughly 95% recorded once. Sequencing used naive CD8+ T cells from PBMCs. The clonotype comes from a man aged 18 to 35 in good health. Some clones in this sample may be carry-over from other donors' samples.

CDR3 DNA sequence: TGCGCCAGCAGCCAAGATAGGGCCAGGGGTTTCTACGAGCAGTACTTC. It is translated as CASSQDRARGFYEQYF. The chain recombines TRBV4-3 with TRBJ2-7; maybe TRBD1 (6 bases). The V gene's germline CDR1 is LGHNA and CDR2 YSLEER. CDR3 length: 16 residues. Deletions cut 0 bases from V and 3 bases from J, with 15 bases between.